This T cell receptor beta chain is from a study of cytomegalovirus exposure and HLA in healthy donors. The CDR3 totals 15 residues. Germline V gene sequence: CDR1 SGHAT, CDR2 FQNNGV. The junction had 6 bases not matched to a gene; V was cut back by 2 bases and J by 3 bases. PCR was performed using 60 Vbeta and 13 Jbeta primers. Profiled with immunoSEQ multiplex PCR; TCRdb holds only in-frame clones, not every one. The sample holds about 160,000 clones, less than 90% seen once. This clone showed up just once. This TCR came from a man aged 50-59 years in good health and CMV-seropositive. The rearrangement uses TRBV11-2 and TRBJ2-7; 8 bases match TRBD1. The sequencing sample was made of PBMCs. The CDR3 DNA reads TGTGCCAGCAGCTTAACAGACAGGGGTGGCTACGAGCAGTACTTC. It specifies CASSLTDRGGYEQYF.